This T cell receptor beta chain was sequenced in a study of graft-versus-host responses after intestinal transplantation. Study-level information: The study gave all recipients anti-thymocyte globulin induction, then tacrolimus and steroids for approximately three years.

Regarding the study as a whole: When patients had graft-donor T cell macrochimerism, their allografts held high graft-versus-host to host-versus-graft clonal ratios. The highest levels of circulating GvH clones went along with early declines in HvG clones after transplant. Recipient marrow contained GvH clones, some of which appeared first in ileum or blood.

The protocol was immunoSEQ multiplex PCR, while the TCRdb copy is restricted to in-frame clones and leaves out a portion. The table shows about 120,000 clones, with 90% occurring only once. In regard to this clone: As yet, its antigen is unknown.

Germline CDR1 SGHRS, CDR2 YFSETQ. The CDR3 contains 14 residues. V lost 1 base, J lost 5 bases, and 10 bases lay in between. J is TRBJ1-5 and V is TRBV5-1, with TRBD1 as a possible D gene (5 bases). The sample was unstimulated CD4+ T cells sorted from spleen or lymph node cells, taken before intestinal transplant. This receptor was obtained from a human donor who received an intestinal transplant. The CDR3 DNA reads TGCGCCAGCAGCTTGACAGGAGGGCATCAGCCCCAGCATTTT. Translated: CASSLTGGHQPQHF.